Included here is one T cell receptor (beta chain) sequence, with context. Its specificity is unknown. Germline loops: CDR1 MNHEY, CDR2 SVGEGT. Trimming left V 5 bases short and J 10 bases short, with 11 bases between. This CDR3 has 12 residues. The data derive from a study of T and B cells in COVID-19 patients. Study overall: Blood was sampled from COVID-19 patients who were either actively infected or recovered. Critical illness requiring mechanical ventilation or extracorporeal membrane oxygenation affected 12 of 20 active-infection patients. Study-wide results and caveats: In COVID-19 patients, T cell receptor beta variable and joining gene use was reportedly strongly skewed. Highly clonal in active COVID-19, TRB repertoires exceeded healthy-donor diversity and richness at recovery.

TRB rearrangements were amplified by multiplex PCR with BIOMED2 TRB-A/B primers. From the multiplex PCR reads, TCRdb called clonotypes with MiXCR, one entry per CDR3 protein. Seen here are 20,000 to 25,000 distinct CDR3 sequences, more than 30% observed once, and the top ten hold approximately 2%. From blood, about 250-550 ng of genomic DNA served as TRB template. The chain combines TRBV6-2 or TRBV6-3 with TRBJ1-4; D is possibly TRBD1 (6 bases). The clonotype comes from a human donor who had recovered from COVID-19. Sequencing input: blood. The CDR3 region is CASSAGQLKLFF. CDR3 coding DNA: TGTGCCAGCAGTGCAGGACAGCTAAAACTGTTTTTT.